Listed below are T cell receptor beta chains from one sample, sequenced in a study of blood T cell repertoires in COVID-19. Some clones are missing from TCRdb's copy, which holds only in-frame ones; the method was immunoSEQ multiplex PCR. The sample yields fewer than 200,000 clones, about 86% seen once. The sequencing input was peripheral blood. Receptors were obtained from a young woman who had recovered from COVID-19. Each CDR3 is given with its conserved first and last residue. Fields, in order: clone size, V gene, J gene, D gene, CDR3 length, CDR3 protein, CDR3 DNA. D genes are given only for firm matches. Size is stated for part of the rows, as once, few or many counts, or as a class when the clone is expanded.

.	TRBV7-2	TRBJ2-7	TRBD1	15	CASSPWDRAGSEQYF	TGTGCCAGCAGCCCTTGGGACAGGGCAGGGAGCGAGCAGTACTTC
.	TRBV4-1	TRBJ2-7	.	14	CASSQGQATYEQYF	TGCGCCAGCAGCCAAGGACAGGCTACCTACGAGCAGTACTTC
.	TRBV9	TRBJ2-1	.	15	CASSVDMPSYNEQFF	TGTGCCAGCAGCGTGGACATGCCCAGCTACAATGAGCAGTTCTTC
once	TRBV3-1/TRBV3-2	TRBJ1-5	.	18	CASSQVASWGGAWQPQHF	TGTGCCAGCAGCCAAGTTGCAAGTTGGGGGGGGGCTTGGCAGCCCCAGCATTTT
.	TRBV11-2	TRBJ1-1	TRBD1	15	CASSAQGAMNTEAFF	TGTGCCAGCAGCGCTCAGGGGGCCATGAACACTGAAGCTTTCTTT
once	TRBV6-5	TRBJ1-2	TRBD1	16	CASSYRPGQGAGGYTF	TGTGCCAGCAGTTATAGACCGGGACAGGGGGCAGGTGGCTACACCTTC
.	TRBV5-4	TRBJ2-3	TRBD1	20	CASSYDSPGTGSFGTDTQYF	TGTGCCAGCAGCTACGATTCCCCTGGGACAGGGTCGTTTGGCACAGATACGCAGTATTTT
.	TRBV9	TRBJ1-2	TRBD1	15	CASSGGAGTGNGYTF	TGTGCCAGCAGCGGTGGAGCCGGGACAGGGAATGGCTACACCTTC
.	TRBV9	TRBJ1-1	TRBD1	17	CASSVSRDRGGNTEAFF	TGTGCCAGCAGCGTATCCCGGGACAGGGGGGGGAACACTGAAGCTTTCTTT
.	TRBV14	TRBJ2-3	.	13	CASRRAGSDTQYF	TGTGCCAGCAGGCGGGCAGGATCAGATACGCAGTATTTT
once	TRBV7-6	TRBJ2-1	TRBD1	15	CASSSGQGRGNEQFF	TGTGCCAGCAGTTCAGGACAGGGCCGGGGGAATGAGCAGTTCTTC
.	TRBV7-4	TRBJ1-4	.	17	CASSLGVRGPINEKLFF	TGTGCCAGCAGTTTAGGGGTACGCGGCCCAATTAATGAAAAACTGTTTTTT
.	TRBV4-3	TRBJ1-2	.	14	CASSQGTSLYGYTF	TGCGCCAGCAGCCAAGGGACTTCCCTCTATGGCTACACCTTC
.	TRBV11-3	TRBJ2-5	.	13	CASSHGQKETQYF	TGTGCCAGCAGCCATGGACAGAAAGAGACCCAGTACTTC
.	TRBV27	TRBJ1-5	TRBD1	19	CASSLFFYRQGTGNQPQHF	TGTGCCAGCAGTTTATTCTTTTACCGACAGGGGACAGGGAATCAGCCCCAGCATTTT
.	TRBV20-1	TRBJ2-2	.	15	CSASSKARVTGELFF	TGCAGTGCTAGTTCTAAAGCGAGGGTCACCGGGGAGCTGTTTTTT
.	TRBV9	TRBJ1-2	.	14	CASSRTDSIYGYTF	TGTGCCAGCAGCAGGACAGATTCAATCTATGGCTACACCTTC
.	TRBV7-3	TRBJ2-3	TRBD2	15	CASSLVAGAADTQYF	TGTGCCAGCAGCTTGGTAGCGGGAGCGGCAGATACGCAGTATTTT
many	TRBV14	TRBJ2-7	TRBD1	15	CASSRDAGTVFEQYF	TGTGCCAGCAGCCGAGATGCCGGGACAGTCTTCGAGCAGTACTTC
.	TRBV23-1	TRBJ2-1	.	18	CASPHPLPTGLSYNEQFF	TGCGCCAGCCCCCATCCCCTCCCTACAGGTCTCTCCTACAATGAGCAGTTCTTC
.	TRBV7-6	TRBJ1-3	TRBD1	15	CASSLAGTGYNTIYF	TGTGCCAGCAGCTTAGCCGGGACAGGGTATAACACCATATATTTT
.	TRBV3-1/TRBV3-2	TRBJ2-5	.	12	CASSQEGETQYF	TGTGCCAGCAGCCAAGAGGGCGAGACCCAGTACTTC
.	TRBV7-3	TRBJ2-5	TRBD2	14	CASSKQAGGETQYF	TGTGCCAGCAGCAAACAAGCGGGGGGAGAGACCCAGTACTTC
.	TRBV3-1/TRBV3-2	TRBJ2-1	TRBD2	19	CASSPRGSGRPNPYNEQFF	TGTGCCAGCAGCCCCCGGGGTAGCGGGAGGCCAAACCCCTACAATGAGCAGTTCTTC
.	TRBV6-4	TRBJ2-3	TRBD2	15	CASSVSGTATDTQYF	TGTGCCAGCAGTGTTAGCGGGACGGCGACAGATACGCAGTATTTT
.	TRBV3-1/TRBV3-2	TRBJ1-1	TRBD1	18	CASSPHPGQGFGNTEAFF	TGTGCCAGCAGCCCTCATCCGGGACAGGGTTTCGGGAACACTGAAGCTTTCTTT
few	TRBV15	TRBJ2-3	TRBD2	15	CATRPSSGSTDTQYF	TGTGCCACCAGGCCCTCTAGCGGAAGCACAGATACGCAGTATTTT